This T cell receptor (beta chain) was sequenced during a study of brain T cells in children with intractable seizures. On this clone itself: Its antigen is undetermined.

Profiled with immunoSEQ multiplex PCR; TCRdb holds only in-frame clones, not every one. The sample holds under 400,000 clones, roughly 93% seen once. Germline loops: CDR1 KGHDR, CDR2 SFDVKD. The CDR3 consists of 14 residues. V lost 2 bases and J 7 bases, leaving 12 bases between the germline ends. Noted time point: blood from clinic visit 5 months post-surgery; TSC patient then seizure free. The sequenced cases were selected for having the highest brain T cell transcript signatures. Pre-surgery treatment included at least one anti-epileptic drug. Study-wide findings and caveats: Patients' HCMV serostatus was unknown; virus specificity rests on CDR3 similarity alone. Pre- and post-surgery blood differed in depth, so pre-surgery absences may be undersampling.

This specimen consisted of peripheral blood, obtained less than 6 months after surgery. The TCR originated in a boy less than two years old with tuberous sclerosis and intractable seizures. The chain links TRBV24-1 to TRBJ2-3; D uncertain. DNA of the CDR3: TGTGCCACCAGTGATTCTAGGAAGGTATATACGCAGTATTTT. Translation gives CATSDSRKVYTQYF.